These 6 T cell receptor beta chains came from one sample sequenced in a study of T cells in women clearing cervical HPV infection. Repertoires were generated with immunoSEQ multiplex PCR, while TCRdb's copy carries only in-frame clones and drops some. The repertoire table contains about 33,000 clones. The material sequenced was blood buffy coat. The receptor source for this set is a woman aged 18-69 years with a cervical HPV16 infection that either progressed to CIN3+ or cleared (not recorded which).

In the case of this clone: The DNA ends 3 residues before the CDR3 does, and the rest of the CDR3 is filled in from the germline J gene. The chain carries TRBV19 and TRBJ1-5; D may be TRBD1 (6 bases). CDR1 is LNHDA, CDR2 SQIVND, per germline (reference sequence). V lost 3 bases and J lost 2, with 8 bases in between. This CDR3 has 14 residues. CDR3 bases read: TGTGCCAGTAGTATGGCAGGGGGCAATCAGCCC. Translation: CASSMAGGNQP. Given in full, the CDR3 is CASSMAGGNQPQHF.

As regards this clone: The missing CDR3 end, 3 residues past where the read stops, is filled in from the germline J gene. This chain connects TRBV7-2 to TRBJ1-2; possible D gene TRBD1, 5 bases. The germline CDR1 and CDR2 sequences are SGHTA and FQGNSA. This CDR3 has 13 residues. Partial CDR3 DNA: TGTGCCAGCAGTTACGACAGAGACAATGAC. Translating gives CASSYDRDND. The whole CDR3 protein reads CASSYDRDNDYTF.

Note on this clone: Read coverage stops 3 residues before the CDR3 terminus; the germline J gene supplies the remainder. V usage is TRBV20-1 and J usage is TRBJ1-2; 12 bases match TRBD1. Trimming cost V 2 bases and J 4 bases; bases outside gene matches: 8. This CDR3 is 16 amino acids long. CDR1 and CDR2 from the germline V gene are DFQATT and SNEGSKA (reference sequence). CDR3 DNA, as far as it was read: TGCAGTGCTAGAAAGGGACAGGGGGCAGGGGGCTATGGC. Protein sequence: CSARKGQGAGGYG. The CDR3 reads in full as CSARKGQGAGGYGYTF.

Worth noting for this clone: The sequence runs out 3 residues before the end of the CDR3; the remainder is reconstructed from the germline J gene. This chain joins TRBV18 and TRBJ1-1; 8 bases map to TRBD1. CDR3 length: 14 residues. The germline CDR1 and CDR2 sequences are KGHSH and LQKENI. V was clipped by 2 bases and J by 1 base; unmatched bases: 0. CDR3 region: CASSPGQGNTEAFF. The CDR3 bases that were read are TGTGCCAGCTCACCAGGACAGGGGAACACTGAA.

In the case of this clone: From the germline J gene comes the end of the CDR3, since the read stops 3 residues before it. V usage is TRBV20-1 and J usage is TRBJ1-5; D possibly corresponds to TRBD1 (6 bases). In germline, CDR1 is DFQATT, CDR2 SNEGSKA (reference sequence). This CDR3 has 15 residues. Trimming pared 6 bases from V and 5 bases from J, leaving 20 bases between. The chain's CDR3 is CSATLGGSADQPQHF. The DNA read from the CDR3 is TGCAGTGCCACATTAGGGGGATCAGCCGATCAGCCC.

Points on this clone: The sequenced fragment ends 3 residues before the CDR3 boundary, so the rest is inferred from the germline J gene. The V gene is TRBV30, the J gene TRBJ2-2; a weak D match, TRBD2 (5 bases). This CDR3 has 13 residues. Per germline, CDR1 GTSNPN and CDR2 SVGIG (reference sequence). The chain's CDR3 is CAWSGGFNSPLFF. CDR3 DNA (partial): TGTGCCTGGAGTGGAGGGTTCAATTCACCG. The full variable domain, completed using reference TRBV30 and TRBJ2-2, is SQTIHQWPATLVQPVGSPLSLECTVEGTSNPNLYWYRQAAGRGLQLLFYSVGIGQISSEVPQNLSASRPQDRQFILSSKKLLLSDSGFYLCAWSGGFNSPLFFGEGSRLTVL.